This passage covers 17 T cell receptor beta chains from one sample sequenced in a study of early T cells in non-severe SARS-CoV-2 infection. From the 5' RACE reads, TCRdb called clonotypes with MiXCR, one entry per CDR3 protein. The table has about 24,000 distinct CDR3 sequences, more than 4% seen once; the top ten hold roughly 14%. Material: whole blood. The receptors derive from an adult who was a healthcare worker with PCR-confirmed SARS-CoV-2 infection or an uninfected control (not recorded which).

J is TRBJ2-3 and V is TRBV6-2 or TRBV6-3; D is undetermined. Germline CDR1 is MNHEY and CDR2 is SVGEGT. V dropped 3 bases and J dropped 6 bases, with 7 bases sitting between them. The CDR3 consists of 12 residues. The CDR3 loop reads CASSYEDDTQYF. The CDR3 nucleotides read TGTGCCAGCAGTTATGAGGATGATACGCAGTATTTT.

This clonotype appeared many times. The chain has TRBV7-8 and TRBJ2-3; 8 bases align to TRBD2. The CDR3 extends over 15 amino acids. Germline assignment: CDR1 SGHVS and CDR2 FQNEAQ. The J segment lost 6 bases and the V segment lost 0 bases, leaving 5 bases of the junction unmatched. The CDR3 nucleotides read TGTGCCAGCAGCTTAGCCGAGCGGGGGATTGATACGCAGTATTTT. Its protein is CASSLAERGIDTQYF.

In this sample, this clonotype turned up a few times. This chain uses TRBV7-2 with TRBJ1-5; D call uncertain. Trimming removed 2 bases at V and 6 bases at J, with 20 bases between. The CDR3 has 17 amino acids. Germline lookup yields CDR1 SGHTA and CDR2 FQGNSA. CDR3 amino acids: CASSLSVLSWSSQPQHF. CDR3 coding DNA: TGTGCCAGCAGCTTATCGGTTCTTTCTTGGTCAAGTCAGCCCCAGCATTTT.

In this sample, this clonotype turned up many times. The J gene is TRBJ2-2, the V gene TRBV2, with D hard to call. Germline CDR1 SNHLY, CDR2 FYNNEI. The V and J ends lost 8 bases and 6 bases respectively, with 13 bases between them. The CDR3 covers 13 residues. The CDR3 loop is CASGLREAGELFF. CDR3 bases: TGTGCCAGCGGCCTGAGAGAGGCCGGGGAGCTGTTTTTT.

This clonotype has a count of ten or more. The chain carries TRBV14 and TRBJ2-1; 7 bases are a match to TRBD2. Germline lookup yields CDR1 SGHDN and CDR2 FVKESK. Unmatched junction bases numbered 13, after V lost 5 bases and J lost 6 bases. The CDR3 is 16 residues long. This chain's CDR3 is CASSGKWRERGNEQFF. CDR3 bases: TGTGCCAGCAGCGGCAAGTGGCGGGAGCGGGGCAATGAGCAGTTCTTC.

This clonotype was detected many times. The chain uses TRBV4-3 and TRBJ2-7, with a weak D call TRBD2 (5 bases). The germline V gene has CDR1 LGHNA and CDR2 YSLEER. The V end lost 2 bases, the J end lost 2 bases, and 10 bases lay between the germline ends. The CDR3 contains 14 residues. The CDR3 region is CASSQLAGPYEQYF. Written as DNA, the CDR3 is TGCGCCAGCAGCCAACTAGCCGGACCCTACGAGCAGTACTTC.

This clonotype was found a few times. This chain's CDR3 is CASSEDFSGYTDTQYF. The CDR3 nucleotides are TGTGCCAGCAGTGAAGATTTTAGCGGGTACACAGATACGCAGTATTTT. The genes are TRBV6-1 and TRBJ2-3, with 7 bases lining up with TRBD2. The CDR3 length is 16 residues. V shed 1 base, J shed 2 bases, and the junction held 6 bases outside the gene matches. Looked up from germline, CDR1 is MNHNS and CDR2 is SASEGT.

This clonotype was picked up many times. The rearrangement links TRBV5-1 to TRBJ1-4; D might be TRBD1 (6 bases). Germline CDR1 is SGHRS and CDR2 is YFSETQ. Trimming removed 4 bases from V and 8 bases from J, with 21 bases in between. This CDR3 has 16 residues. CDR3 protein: CASSQGTIVPGEKLFF. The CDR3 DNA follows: TGCGCCAGCAGCCAAGGGACAATTGTACCAGGGGAAAAACTGTTTTTT.

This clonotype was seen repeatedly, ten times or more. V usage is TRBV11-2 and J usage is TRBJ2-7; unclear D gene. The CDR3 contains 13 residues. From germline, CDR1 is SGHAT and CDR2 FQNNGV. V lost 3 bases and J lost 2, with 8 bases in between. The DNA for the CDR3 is TGTGCCAGCAGCTTCGGTCGTACCTACGAGCAGTACTTC. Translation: CASSFGRTYEQYF. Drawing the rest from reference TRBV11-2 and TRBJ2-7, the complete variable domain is EAGVAQSPRYKIIEKRQSVAFWCNPISGHATLYWYQQILGQGPKLLIQFQNNGVVDDSQLPKDRFSAERLKGVDSTLKIQPAKLEDSAVYLCASSFGRTYEQYFGPGTRLTVT.

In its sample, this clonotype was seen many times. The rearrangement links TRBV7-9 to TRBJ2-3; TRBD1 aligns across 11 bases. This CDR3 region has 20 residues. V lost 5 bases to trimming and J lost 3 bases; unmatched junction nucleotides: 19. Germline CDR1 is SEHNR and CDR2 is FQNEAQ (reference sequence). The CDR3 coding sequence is TGTGCCAGCAGCCCTACACCGGGACAGGGGGTCCCTCACCTTACAGATACGCAGTATTTT. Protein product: CASSPTPGQGVPHLTDTQYF. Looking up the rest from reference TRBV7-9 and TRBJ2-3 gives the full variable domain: DTGVSQNPRHKITKRGQNVTFRCDPISEHNRLYWYRQTLGQGPEFLTYFQNEAQLEKSRLLSDRFSAERPKGSFSTLEIQRTEQGDSAMYLCASSPTPGQGVPHLTDTQYFGPGTRLTVL.

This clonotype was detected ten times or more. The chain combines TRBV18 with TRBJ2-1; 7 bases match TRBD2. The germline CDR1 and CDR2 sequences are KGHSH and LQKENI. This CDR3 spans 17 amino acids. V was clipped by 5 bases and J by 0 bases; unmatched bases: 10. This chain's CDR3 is CASSESGALSSYNEQFF. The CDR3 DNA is TGTGCCAGCTCAGAGAGCGGGGCCTTGAGCTCCTACAATGAGCAGTTCTTC.

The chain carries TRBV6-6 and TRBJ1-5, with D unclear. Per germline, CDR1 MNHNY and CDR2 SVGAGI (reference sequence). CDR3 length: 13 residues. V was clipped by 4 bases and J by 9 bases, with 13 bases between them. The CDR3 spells CASSFVSGPPQHF. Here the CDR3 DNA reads TGTGCCAGCAGTTTTGTGTCCGGGCCGCCCCAGCATTTT.

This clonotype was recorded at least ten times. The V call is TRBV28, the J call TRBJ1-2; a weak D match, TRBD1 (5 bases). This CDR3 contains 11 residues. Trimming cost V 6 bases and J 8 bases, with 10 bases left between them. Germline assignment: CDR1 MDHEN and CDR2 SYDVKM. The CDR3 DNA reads TGTGCCAGCAGCCCCCCAGGGGGCTACACCTTC. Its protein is CASSPPGGYTF.

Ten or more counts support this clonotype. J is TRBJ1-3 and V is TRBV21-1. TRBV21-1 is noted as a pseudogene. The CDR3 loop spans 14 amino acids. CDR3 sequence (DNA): TGTGCCAGCAGGGGCCCTAGCTCTGGAAACACCATATATTTT. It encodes CASRGPSSGNTIYF.

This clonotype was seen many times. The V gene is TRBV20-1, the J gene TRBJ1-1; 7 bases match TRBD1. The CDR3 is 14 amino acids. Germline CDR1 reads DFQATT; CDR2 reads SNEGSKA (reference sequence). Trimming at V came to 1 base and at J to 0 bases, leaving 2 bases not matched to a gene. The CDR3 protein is CSARGGQLNTEAFF. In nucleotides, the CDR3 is TGCAGTGCTAGAGGGGGACAGTTGAACACTGAAGCTTTCTTT.

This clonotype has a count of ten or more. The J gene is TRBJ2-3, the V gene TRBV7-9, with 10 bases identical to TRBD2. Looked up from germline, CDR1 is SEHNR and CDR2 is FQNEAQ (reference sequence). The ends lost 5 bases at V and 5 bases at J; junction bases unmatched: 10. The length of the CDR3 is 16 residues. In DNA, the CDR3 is TGTGCCAGCAGCCGAAGCGGGGGGGCCGGTGTAGATACGCAGTATTTT. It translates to CASSRSGGAGVDTQYF.

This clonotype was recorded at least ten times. DNA of the CDR3: TGTGCCAGCAGTTATAGCGGGGAGCAGTTCTTC. Encoded protein: CASSYSGEQFF. This chain joins TRBV12-3 or TRBV12-4 and TRBJ2-1, with 7 bases that match TRBD2. The CDR3 runs to 11 residues. V shed 4 bases and J 10 bases; nucleotides not matched to a gene: 1.